The following is a TCR beta chain sequence with its context. Its cognate antigen is unknown. The data belong to a study of CXCR3-negative and CXCR3-positive naive CD8 T cells. General study findings and limits: Within a donor, both naive subsets shared TRBV-TRBJ usage, unlike memory cells. Similar levels of surface CD5 were seen between naive subsets; TCR strength was inferred from TRB CDR3 properties. Hydrophobicity of TRB CDR3s was greater in CXCR3-positive naive cells than in CXCR3-negative naive cells.

CD45RO-CCR7+CD27+CD95- expression identified naive CD8+ T cells. Via 5' RACE with UMI labels, TRB cDNA libraries were prepared. One entry per CDR3 protein, without DNA, is what TCRdb gives after re-calling the 5' RACE reads. Its listing shows roughly 7,000 distinct CDR3 sequences. The TCR sequence derives from a human donor in good health. Some clones in this sample may be carry-over from other donors' samples. The sample comprised naive CXCR3+ CD8+ T cells from blood. The subset was: CD45RO-CCR7+CD27+CD95- naive CD8+ T cells expressing CXCR3 (TNR3+).

The CDR3 spells CSVEDPGQLQTPYQETQYF. The chain joins TRBV29-1 to TRBJ2-5; TCRdb's D call of TRBD1 is untestable without DNA. The germline V gene encodes CDR1 SQVTM and CDR2 ANQGSEA. This CDR3 contains 19 residues.